This is a list of T cell receptor beta chains from one sample in a study of blood T cell repertoires in COVID-19. Profiled with immunoSEQ multiplex PCR; TCRdb holds only in-frame clones, not every one. Among about half a million clones listed, roughly nine tenths were seen once. Sample: peripheral blood. The source of these receptors is a man between 18 and 29 years old with COVID-19, enrolled during active disease. Both conserved end residues are part of each CDR3. Only some rows state a clone size, as once, few, many or a class for expanded clones.

>once|TRBJ1-6|TRBV5-4
CASSSQMGGSSPLHF
>NA|TRBJ1-5|TRBV3-1/TRBV3-2
CASSQGQGAFQPQHF
>NA|TRBJ1-1|TRBV5-6
CASSFLIMNTEAFF
>NA|TRBJ1-4|TRBV7-2
CASSPTGTRGEKLFF
>NA|TRBJ2-2|TRBV10-3
CAISVGWRYTAGELFF
>NA|TRBJ1-1|TRBV12-3/TRBV12-4
CASSYSGNTEAFF
>NA|TRBJ1-2|TRBV10-2
CASSATGANYGYTF
>NA|TRBJ2-2|TRBV5-4
CASSLVEMDTGELFF
>once|TRBJ2-7|TRBV12-3/TRBV12-4
CASSLGLGYEQYF
>once|TRBJ2-1|TRBV9
CASSVDRGIDEQFF
>NA|TRBJ2-3|TRBV10-3
CAISKTGTSGGARTDTQYF